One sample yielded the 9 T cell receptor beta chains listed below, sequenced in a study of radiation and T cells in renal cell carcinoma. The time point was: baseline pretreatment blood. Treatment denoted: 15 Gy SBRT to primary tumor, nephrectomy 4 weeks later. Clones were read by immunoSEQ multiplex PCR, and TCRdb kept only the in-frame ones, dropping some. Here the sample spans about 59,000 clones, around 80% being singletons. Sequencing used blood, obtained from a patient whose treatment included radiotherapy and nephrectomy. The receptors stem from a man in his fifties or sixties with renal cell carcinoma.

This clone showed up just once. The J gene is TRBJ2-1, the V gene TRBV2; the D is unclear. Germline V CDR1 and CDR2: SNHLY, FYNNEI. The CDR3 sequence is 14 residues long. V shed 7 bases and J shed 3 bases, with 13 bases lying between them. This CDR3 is CASIGRLLYNEQFF. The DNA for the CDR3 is TGTGCCAGCATCGGCAGGCTCCTCTACAATGAGCAGTTCTTC.

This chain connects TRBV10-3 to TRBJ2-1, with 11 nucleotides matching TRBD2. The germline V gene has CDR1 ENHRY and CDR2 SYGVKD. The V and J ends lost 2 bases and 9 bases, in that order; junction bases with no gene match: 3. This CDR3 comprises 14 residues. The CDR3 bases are TGTGCCATCAGTGAGCTAGCGGGGGGAGGTGAGCAGTTCTTC. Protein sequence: CAISELAGGGEQFF.

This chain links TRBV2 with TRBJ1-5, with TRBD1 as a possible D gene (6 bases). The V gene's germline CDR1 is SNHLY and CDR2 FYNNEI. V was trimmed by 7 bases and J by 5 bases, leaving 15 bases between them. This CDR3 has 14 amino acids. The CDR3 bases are TGTGCCAGCAAGGGGGGGGTCAGGCATCAGCCCCAGCATTTT. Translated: CASKGGVRHQPQHF.

This CDR3 is CASSPRTSGGIDEQFF. The CDR3 DNA reads TGTGCCAGCTCACCAAGGACTAGCGGGGGGATTGATGAGCAGTTCTTC. The rearrangement links TRBV18 to TRBJ2-1, with TRBD2 identical over 14 bases. This CDR3 contains 16 residues. With V trimmed by 2 bases and J by 8 bases, 5 bases remained unmatched. CDR1 is KGHSH and CDR2 is LQKENI in the germline V gene. The whole variable domain, filled in from reference TRBV18 and TRBJ2-1, reads NAGVMQNPRHLVRRRGQEARLRCSPMKGHSHVYWYRQLPEEGLKFMVYLQKENIIDESGMPKERFSAEFPKEGPSILRIQQVVRGDSAAYFCASSPRTSGGIDEQFFGPGTRLTVL.

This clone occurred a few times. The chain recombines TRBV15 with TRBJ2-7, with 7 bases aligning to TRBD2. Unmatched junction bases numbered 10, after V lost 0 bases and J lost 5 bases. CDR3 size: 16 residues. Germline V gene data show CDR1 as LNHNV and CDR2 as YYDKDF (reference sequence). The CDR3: CATSREWGGKRNEQYV. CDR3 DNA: TGTGCCACCAGCAGAGAATGGGGAGGGAAAAGGAACGAGCAGTACGTC.

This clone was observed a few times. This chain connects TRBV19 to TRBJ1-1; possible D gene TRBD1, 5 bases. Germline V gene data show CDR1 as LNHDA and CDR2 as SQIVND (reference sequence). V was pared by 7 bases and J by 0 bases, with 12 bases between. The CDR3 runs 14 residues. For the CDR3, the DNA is TGTGCCAGTACCCAGGGACGGTTGAACACTGAAGCTTTCTTT. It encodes CASTQGRLNTEAFF.

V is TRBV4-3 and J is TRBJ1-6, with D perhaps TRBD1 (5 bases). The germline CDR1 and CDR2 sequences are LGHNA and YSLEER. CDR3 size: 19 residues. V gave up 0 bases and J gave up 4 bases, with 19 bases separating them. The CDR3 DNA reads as TGCGCCAGCAGCCAAGAATTAAGGGGACTCGGGACTTATAATTCACCCCTCCACTTT. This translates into CASSQELRGLGTYNSPLHF.

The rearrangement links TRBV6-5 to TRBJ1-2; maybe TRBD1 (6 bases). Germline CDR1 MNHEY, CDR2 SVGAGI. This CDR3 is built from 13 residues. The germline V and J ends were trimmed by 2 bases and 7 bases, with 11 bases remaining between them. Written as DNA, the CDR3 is TGTGCCAGCAGTTACCGGGACATCGGTGGCTACACCTTC. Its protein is CASSYRDIGGYTF.

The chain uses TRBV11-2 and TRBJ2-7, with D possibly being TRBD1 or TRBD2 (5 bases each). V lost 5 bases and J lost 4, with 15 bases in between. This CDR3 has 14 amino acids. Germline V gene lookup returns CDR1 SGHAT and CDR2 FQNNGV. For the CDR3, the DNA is TGTGCCAGCAGCATAACCGGGACCAATTACGAGCAGTACTTC. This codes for CASSITGTNYEQYF.